This is a list of T cell receptor beta chains from one sample in a study of shared clonotypes between healthy human individuals. Some clones are missing from TCRdb's copy, which holds only in-frame ones; the method was immunoSEQ multiplex PCR. This sample yields about 2,100,000 clones, of which about 93% are seen a single time; about 1.5% belongs to the top ten. Sequencing used naive CD8+ T cells from PBMCs. The source is a man younger than 30 in good health. Some clones in this sample may be carry-over from other donors' samples. The CDR3 runs from the conserved cysteine through the conserved F or W. A D gene is named only where the DNA matches it firmly. A clone size is listed for some rows: how often the clone was seen (once, few, many), or a class if it is expanded.

abundance	d_gene	j_gene	v_gene	CDR3nt	CDR3aa
.	.	TRBJ2-7	TRBV11-1	TGTGCCAGCAGCTTAGGGCTGGGACACACCTACGAGCAGTACTTC	CASSLGLGHTYEQYF
.	.	TRBJ2-7	TRBV4-2	TGTGCCAGCAGCCAAGATCGACAATTTTCCTACGAGCAGTACTTC	CASSQDRQFSYEQYF
.	TRBD1	TRBJ2-2	TRBV19	TGTGCCAGTAGTATAGATGACAGGGGGACCGGGGAGCTGTTTTTT	CASSIDDRGTGELFF
.	TRBD1	TRBJ2-1	TRBV6-5	TGTGCCAGCAGTTATGACAGGGGGCCCTACAATGAGCAGTTCTTC	CASSYDRGPYNEQFF
.	TRBD2	TRBJ2-7	TRBV11-2	TGTGCCAGCAGCTTCCGCGGGAGGGTAGGTGAGCAGTACTTC	CASSFRGRVGEQYF
.	TRBD2	TRBJ2-1	TRBV19	TGTGCCAGTAGTATAGTCGGACTAGCGGGAGGGTACAATGAGCAGTTCTTC	CASSIVGLAGGYNEQFF
.	TRBD2	TRBJ2-1	TRBV5-1	TGCGCCAGCAGCGCGGGGGTTTCGTACAATGAGCAGTTCTTC	CASSAGVSYNEQFF
once	.	TRBJ2-7	TRBV19	TGTGCCAGTAGTATAGAACAGGGTGGTTCCTACGAGCAGTACTTC	CASSIEQGGSYEQYF
.	.	TRBJ1-5	TRBV6-1	TGTGCCAGTGACATCGGCAATCAGCCCCAGCATTTT	CASDIGNQPQHF
.	.	TRBJ2-7	TRBV30	TGTGCCTGGAGTGTATTGGGTTACCTCGACGCCCACGAGCAGTACTTC	CAWSVLGYLDAHEQYF
.	.	TRBJ1-2	TRBV29-1	TGCAGCGTCCGAGTCCAGGCTAACTATGGCTACACCTTC	CSVRVQANYGYTF
.	TRBD1	TRBJ2-5	TRBV6-5	TGTGCCAGCATGCAGGGGGCCGAAGAGACCCAGTACTTC	CASMQGAEETQYF
.	TRBD2	TRBJ2-3	TRBV7-6	TGTGCCAGCAGCTCGACCAGCGGGAGGTTGGAGTATTTT	CASSSTSGRLEYF
.	.	TRBJ2-1	TRBV16	TGTGCCAGCAGCCCATCAGGGGACAATGAGCAGTTCTTC	CASSPSGDNEQFF
.	TRBD1	TRBJ2-7	TRBV13	TGTGCCAGCAGCGCGACTGGACAGGGTGACTACGAGCAGTACTTC	CASSATGQGDYEQYF
.	TRBD2	TRBJ2-3	TRBV13	TGTGCCAGCAGCTTCTACCTAAGCGGGAACACAGATACGCAGTATTTT	CASSFYLSGNTDTQYF
.	.	TRBJ1-6	TRBV4-1	TGCGCCAGCAGCCAAGTCCACCTACCCAATAATTCACCCCTCCACTTT	CASSQVHLPNNSPLHF
.	.	TRBJ2-7	TRBV6-5	TGTGCCAGCAGTTATTTCGGCCTCGGGGTTACCTACGAGCAGTACTTC	CASSYFGLGVTYEQYF
.	.	TRBJ2-3	TRBV9	TGTGCCAGTTGCCGGCTCATGTCTAGCACAGATACGCAGTATTTT	CASCRLMSSTDTQYF
.	.	TRBJ2-7	TRBV9	TGTGCCAGCAGCGTAGTCGGGACGGCCCTGGACGAGCAGTACTTC	CASSVVGTALDEQYF
.	.	TRBJ2-1	TRBV7-3	TGTGCCAGCAGCTTAGGGCTGAACAATGAGCAGTTCTTC	CASSLGLNNEQFF
.	TRBD2	TRBJ2-1	TRBV11-2	TGTGCCAGCAGCACTAGTGGCTGGCGGGAGGAGGAAGGGAATGAGCAGTTCTTC	CASSTSGWREEEGNEQFF
.	TRBD2	TRBJ2-1	TRBV27	TGTGCCAGCAGGTTCTCTAGCGGGAGTTACAATGAGCAGTTCTTC	CASRFSSGSYNEQFF
.	.	TRBJ1-1	TRBV27	TGTGCCAGCAGTTTATCGGTTTTTCTGAACACTGAAGCTTTCTTT	CASSLSVFLNTEAFF
.	.	TRBJ1-1	TRBV5-4	TGTGCCAGCAGCTACAACAGGGCGGGGAACACTGAAGCTTTCTTT	CASSYNRAGNTEAFF
.	TRBD2	TRBJ2-2	TRBV7-9	TGTGCCAGCAGCTTAGTAGCGGGAGTCACCGGGGAGCTGTTTTTT	CASSLVAGVTGELFF
.	.	TRBJ2-7	TRBV5-5	TGTGCCAGCAGCGCCGCAGGGGGGTTCGTGTACGAGCAGTACTTC	CASSAAGGFVYEQYF
.	.	TRBJ2-1	TRBV5-1	TGCGCCAGCAGCTTGGGTCTATGGGGGCCCAATGAGCAGTTCTTC	CASSLGLWGPNEQFF
.	TRBD1	TRBJ1-1	TRBV7-6	TGTGCCAGCAGGCTGGGACAGGGGCCTCAGAACACTGAAGCTTTCTTT	CASRLGQGPQNTEAFF
.	TRBD2	TRBJ2-1	TRBV10-1	TGCGCCAGCAGATCCGGGCGGGAGGAGGGCAATGAGCAGTTCTTC	CASRSGREEGNEQFF
once	TRBD2	TRBJ2-7	TRBV7-9	TGTGCCAGCATGCCACTAGCGGGAGCCCTCTACGAGCAGTACTTC	CASMPLAGALYEQYF
.	.	TRBJ2-7	TRBV11-2	TGTGCCAGCAGCTTAGGGGGGAGCTCCTACGAGCAGTACTTC	CASSLGGSSYEQYF
.	TRBD1	TRBJ2-7	TRBV13	TGTGCCAGCAGCCCAACAGGGGTCTCCTACGAGCAGTACTTC	CASSPTGVSYEQYF
once	TRBD1	TRBJ1-4	TRBV9	TGTGCCAGCAGCGCCGGGACAGGGGTCGAAAAACTGTTTTTT	CASSAGTGVEKLFF
.	.	TRBJ1-1	TRBV6-6	TGTGCCAGCAGTTACCGGACGGGGGCGAACACTGAAGCTTTCTTT	CASSYRTGANTEAFF
.	TRBD1	TRBJ1-2	TRBV27	TGTGCCAGCAGTATCGGGACAGGGGGCTTTTATGGCTACACCTTC	CASSIGTGGFYGYTF
.	.	TRBJ2-7	TRBV27	TGTGCCAGCAGTCAGACGAGATTCGGCGAGCAGTACTTC	CASSQTRFGEQYF
.	TRBD1	TRBJ2-1	TRBV6-1	TGTGCCAGCAGACCTCCGGGACAGGGGAATGAGCAGTTCTTC	CASRPPGQGNEQFF
.	.	TRBJ1-1	TRBV7-2	TGTGCCAGCAGCTTAGCCCCCCAGGGAAGAACTGAAGCTTTCTTT	CASSLAPQGRTEAFF
few	TRBD1	TRBJ2-7	TRBV27	TGTGCCAGCAGTTTATGGGACAGGTCCCACGAGCAGTACTTC	CASSLWDRSHEQYF
once	.	TRBJ2-1	TRBV27	TGTGCCAGCAGTCGCAGGGCAGACTCCTACAATGAGCAGTTCTTC	CASSRRADSYNEQFF
.	.	TRBJ2-1	TRBV27	TGTGCCAGCACCATGGACAGCTCCTACAATGAGCAGTTCTTC	CASTMDSSYNEQFF